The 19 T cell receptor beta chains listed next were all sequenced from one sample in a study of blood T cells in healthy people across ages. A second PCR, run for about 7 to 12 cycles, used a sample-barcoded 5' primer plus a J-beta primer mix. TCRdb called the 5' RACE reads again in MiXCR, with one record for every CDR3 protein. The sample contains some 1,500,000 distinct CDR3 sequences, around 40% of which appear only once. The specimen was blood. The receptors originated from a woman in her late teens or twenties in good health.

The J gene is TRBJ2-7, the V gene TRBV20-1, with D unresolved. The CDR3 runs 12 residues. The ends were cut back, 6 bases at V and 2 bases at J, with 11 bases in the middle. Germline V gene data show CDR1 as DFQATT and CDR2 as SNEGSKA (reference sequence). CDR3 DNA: TGCAGTGCCTTGACCGCTACCTACGAGCAGTACTTC. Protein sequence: CSALTATYEQYF.

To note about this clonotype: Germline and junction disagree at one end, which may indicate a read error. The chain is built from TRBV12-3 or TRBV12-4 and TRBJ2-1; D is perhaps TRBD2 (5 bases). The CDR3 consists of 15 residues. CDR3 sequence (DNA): TGTGCCAGCAGCTCGAGCGGAACCTCCAACAATGAGCAGTTCTTC. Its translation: CASSSSGTSNNEQFF.

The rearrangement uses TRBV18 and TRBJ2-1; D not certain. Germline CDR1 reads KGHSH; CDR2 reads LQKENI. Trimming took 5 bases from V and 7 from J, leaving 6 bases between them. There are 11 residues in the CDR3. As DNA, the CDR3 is TGTGCCAGCTCAGATAGAAATGAGCAGTTCTTC. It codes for CASSDRNEQFF.

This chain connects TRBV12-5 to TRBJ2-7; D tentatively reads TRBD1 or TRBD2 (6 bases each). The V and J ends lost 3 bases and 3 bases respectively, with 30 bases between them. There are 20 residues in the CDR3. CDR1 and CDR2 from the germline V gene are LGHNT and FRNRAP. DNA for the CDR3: TGTGCTAGTGGTTTTCGCACCGAGATAACAGGGAGGCCCCTGAACTACGAGCAGTACTTC. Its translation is CASGFRTEITGRPLNYEQYF.

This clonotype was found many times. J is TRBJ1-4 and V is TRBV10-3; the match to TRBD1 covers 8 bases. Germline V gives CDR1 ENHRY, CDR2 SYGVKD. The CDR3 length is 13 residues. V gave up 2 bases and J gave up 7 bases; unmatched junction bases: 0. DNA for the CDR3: TGTGCCATCAGTGAGGGACAGGGTGAAAAACTGTTTTTT. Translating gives CAISEGQGEKLFF.

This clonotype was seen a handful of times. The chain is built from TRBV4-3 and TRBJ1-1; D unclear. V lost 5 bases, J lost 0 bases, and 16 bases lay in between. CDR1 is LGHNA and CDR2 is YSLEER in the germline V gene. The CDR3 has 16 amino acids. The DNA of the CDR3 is TGCGCCAGCAGCGACTCGCCCAAAACCCTGAACACTGAAGCTTTCTTT. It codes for CASSDSPKTLNTEAFF.

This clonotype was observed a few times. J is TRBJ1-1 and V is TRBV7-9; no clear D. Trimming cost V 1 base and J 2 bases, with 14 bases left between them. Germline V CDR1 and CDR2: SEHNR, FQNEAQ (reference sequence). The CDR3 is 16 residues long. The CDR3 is CASSLDDTAVNTEAFF. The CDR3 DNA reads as TGTGCCAGCAGCTTAGATGACACGGCTGTAAACACTGAAGCTTTCTTT.

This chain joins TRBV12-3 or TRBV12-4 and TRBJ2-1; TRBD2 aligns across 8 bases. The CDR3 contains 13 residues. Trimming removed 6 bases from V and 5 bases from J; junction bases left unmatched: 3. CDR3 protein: CASRRREDNEQFF. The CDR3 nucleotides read TGTGCCAGCAGGCGGCGGGAGGACAATGAGCAGTTCTTC.

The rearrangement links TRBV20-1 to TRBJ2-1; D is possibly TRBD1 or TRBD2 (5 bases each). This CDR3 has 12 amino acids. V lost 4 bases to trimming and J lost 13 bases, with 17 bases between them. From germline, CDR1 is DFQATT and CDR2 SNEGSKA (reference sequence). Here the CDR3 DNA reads TGCAGTGCTATAGAGGGGTGGGAGACCCAGTTCTTC. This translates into CSAIEGWETQFF.

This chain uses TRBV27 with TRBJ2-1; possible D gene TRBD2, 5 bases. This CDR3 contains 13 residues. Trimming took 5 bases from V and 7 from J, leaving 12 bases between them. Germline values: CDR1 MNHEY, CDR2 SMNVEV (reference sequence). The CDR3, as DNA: TGTGCCAGCAGTACGGGAAGTAGGAATGAGCAGTTCTTC. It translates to CASSTGSRNEQFF.

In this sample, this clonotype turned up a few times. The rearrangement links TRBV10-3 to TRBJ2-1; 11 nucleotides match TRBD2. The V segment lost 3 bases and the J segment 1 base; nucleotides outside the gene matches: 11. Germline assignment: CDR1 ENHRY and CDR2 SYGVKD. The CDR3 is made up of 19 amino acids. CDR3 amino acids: CAISDFDASGGKSYNEQFF. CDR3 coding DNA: TGTGCCATCAGTGACTTCGACGCTAGCGGGGGGAAGTCCTACAATGAGCAGTTCTTC.

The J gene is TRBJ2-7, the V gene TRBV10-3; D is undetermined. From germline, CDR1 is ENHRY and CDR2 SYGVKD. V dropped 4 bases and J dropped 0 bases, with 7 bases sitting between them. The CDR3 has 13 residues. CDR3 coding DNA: TGTGCCATCAGTGGGATTCACTCCTACGAGCAGTACTTC. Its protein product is CAISGIHSYEQYF.

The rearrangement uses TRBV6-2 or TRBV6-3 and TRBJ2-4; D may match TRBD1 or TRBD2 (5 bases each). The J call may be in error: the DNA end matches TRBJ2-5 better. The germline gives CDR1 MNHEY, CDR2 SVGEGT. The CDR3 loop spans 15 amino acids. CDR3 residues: CASSYAGTVRETQYF. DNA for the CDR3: TGTGCCAGCAGTTACGCCGGGACGGTGAGAGAGACCCAGTACTTC.

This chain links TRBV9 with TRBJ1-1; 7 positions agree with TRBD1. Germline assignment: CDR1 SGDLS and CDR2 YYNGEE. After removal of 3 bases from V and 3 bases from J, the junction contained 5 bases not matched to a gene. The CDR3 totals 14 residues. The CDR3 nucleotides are TGTGCCAGCAGCGCTATTACAGGGGACACTGAAGCTTTCTTT. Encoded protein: CASSAITGDTEAFF.

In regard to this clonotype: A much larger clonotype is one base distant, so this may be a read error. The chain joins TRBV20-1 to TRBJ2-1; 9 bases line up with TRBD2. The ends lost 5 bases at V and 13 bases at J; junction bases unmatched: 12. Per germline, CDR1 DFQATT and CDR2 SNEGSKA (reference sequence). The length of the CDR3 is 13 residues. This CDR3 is CSAPRTSVETQFF. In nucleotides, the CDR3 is TGCAGTGCTCCGAGGACTAGCGTGGAGACCCAGTTCTTC.

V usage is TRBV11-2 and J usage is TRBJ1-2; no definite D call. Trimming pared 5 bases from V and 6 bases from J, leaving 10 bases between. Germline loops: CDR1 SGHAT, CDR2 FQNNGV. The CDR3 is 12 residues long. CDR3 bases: TGTGCCAGCAGCGTCGATACCCATGGCTACACCTTC. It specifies CASSVDTHGYTF.

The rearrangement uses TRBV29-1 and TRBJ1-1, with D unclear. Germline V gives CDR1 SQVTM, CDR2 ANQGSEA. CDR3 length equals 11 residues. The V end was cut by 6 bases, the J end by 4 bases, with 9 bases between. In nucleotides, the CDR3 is TGCAGCGTGAGAGTTGCCACTGAAGCTTTCTTT. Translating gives CSVRVATEAFF.

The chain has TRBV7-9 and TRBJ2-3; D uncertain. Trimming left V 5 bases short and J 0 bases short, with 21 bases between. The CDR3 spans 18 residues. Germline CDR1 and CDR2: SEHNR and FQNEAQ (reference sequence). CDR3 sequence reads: CASSHAGSSSTSTDTQYF. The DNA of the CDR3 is TGTGCCAGCAGCCACGCAGGAAGCAGCAGCACTAGCACAGATACGCAGTATTTT. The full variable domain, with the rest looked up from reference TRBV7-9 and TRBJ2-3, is DTGVSQNPRHKITKRGQNVTFRCDPISEHNRLYWYRQTLGQGPEFLTYFQNEAQLEKSRLLSDRFSAERPKGSFSTLEIQRTEQGDSAMYLCASSHAGSSSTSTDTQYFGPGTRLTVL.

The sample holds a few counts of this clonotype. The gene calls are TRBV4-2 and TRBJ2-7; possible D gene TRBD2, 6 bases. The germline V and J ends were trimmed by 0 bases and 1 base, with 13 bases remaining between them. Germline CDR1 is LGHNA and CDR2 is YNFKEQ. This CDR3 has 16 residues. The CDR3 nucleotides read TGTGCCAGCAGCCAAGATACTGCGGGAACGTCCTACGAGCAGTACTTC. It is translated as CASSQDTAGTSYEQYF.